This T cell receptor (beta chain) is drawn from a study of a mutant IDH1 vaccine in newly diagnosed glioma. For the study at large: Previous treatment comprised radiotherapy, temozolomide, or both, mostly both.

Remarks on this clone: What it recognizes is unknown.

Study conclusions and caveats: Induction of immune responses by the vaccine occurred in 93.3% of patients.

Profiling relied on immunoSEQ multiplex PCR, and the TCRdb table lists in-frame clones only, not all of them. This table holds 40,000 to 60,000 clones, roughly 80% found once. The time point denotes: week 35, safety follow-up. All doses held 300 ug of mutant IDH1 20-mer peptide, with topical imiquimod. The vaccination schedule gave patients eight doses in weeks 1, 3, 5, 7, 11, 15, 19 and 23. In every donor, the tumor was a new WHO grade 3 or 4 IDH1-mutant, ATRX-lost astrocytoma. Germline CDR1 is SGHKS and CDR2 is YYEKEE (reference sequence). The V and J ends lost 4 bases and 10 bases respectively, with 12 bases between them. The CDR3 spans 13 residues.

The chain carries TRBV5-5 and TRBJ1-6; maybe TRBD1 (5 bases). Sequences were derived from PBMCs, sampled from a glioma patient whose treatment included an IDH1 peptide vaccine. This receptor was taken from a middle-aged man with glioma. CDR3 loop: CASSRDPSSPLHF. The CDR3 DNA is TGTGCCAGCAGCCGGGACCCAAGCTCACCCCTCCACTTT.